The rows below give T cell receptor beta chains drawn from one sample of a study of patients and donors after allogeneic stem cell transplantation. TCRdb reprocessed the RT-PCR reads via MiXCR and lists one record per CDR3 protein. The sample includes a few hundred thousand distinct CDR3 sequences, more than 35% seen only once; the top ten take approximately 10%. Sequencing was done on a sample of blood, either unsorted or a sorted T cell fraction (not recorded which). These TCRs come from a human donor who was either an allogeneic HSCT recipient or a stem cell or donor lymphocyte infusion donor (not recorded which). It is not recorded whose cells these are; they may come from a transplant donor. Each CDR3 is given with its conserved first and last residue. Each record gives: CDR3 DNA, CDR3 protein, V gene, clone size, CDR3 length, D gene, J gene. The D gene is left open where the match is weak. Size is omitted from some rows. Given values are once, few, many or a class for expanded clones.

TGTGCCAGCAGTTTGAGCAGGGGCCCCACTGAAGCTTTCTTT	CASSLSRGPTEAFF	TRBV28	-	14	-	TRBJ1-1
TGTGCCACCAGTGAATCTCCGGGACTAGTTAATGAGCAGTTCTTC	CATSESPGLVNEQFF	TRBV24-1	few	15	TRBD2	TRBJ2-1
TGTGCCAGTACTAAGGGGGCGCCTAACTATGGCTACACCTTC	CASTKGAPNYGYTF	TRBV5-5	-	14	TRBD1	TRBJ1-2
TGCGCCAGCAGCGCCGATATTTACAGGGATATAGGCACTGAAGCTTTCTTT	CASSADIYRDIGTEAFF	TRBV4-1	few	17	-	TRBJ1-1
TGTGCCAGCAGTTATTTGGGACTGCTGAACACTGAAGCTTTCTTT	CASSYLGLLNTEAFF	TRBV6-2/TRBV6-3	few	15	-	TRBJ1-1
TGTGCCAGCAGGGTCGGGACAGTGAGCAATCAGCCCCAGCATTTT	CASRVGTVSNQPQHF	TRBV2	few	15	TRBD1	TRBJ1-5
TGTGCCAGCAGCAGGAGGGACCAGCCCCAGCATTTT	CASSRRDQPQHF	TRBV25-1	few	12	-	TRBJ1-5
TGCGCCAGCAGCTTATCCGGGAGGAGCAATCAGCCCCAGCATTTT	CASSLSGRSNQPQHF	TRBV5-1	-	15	-	TRBJ1-5
TGCGCCAGCAGCTTGGGTGAAGAGACCCAGTACTTC	CASSLGEETQYF	TRBV5-1	few	12	-	TRBJ2-5
TGCGCCAGCAGCTTGGAGGAGTCCCGGAACACTGAAGCTTTCTTT	CASSLEESRNTEAFF	TRBV5-1	-	15	-	TRBJ1-1
TGTGCCAGCAGAGCAGGGGCGGGAACTGAAGCTTTCTTT	CASRAGAGTEAFF	TRBV6-5	-	13	-	TRBJ1-1
TGTGCCAGCTCACCCGCGGGAAGGGTTCAAGAGACCCAGTACTTC	CASSPAGRVQETQYF	TRBV18	once	15	-	TRBJ2-5
TGTGCCAGCAGTTTTGTCCAGGACTATGGCTACACCTTC	CASSFVQDYGYTF	TRBV12-3/TRBV12-4	-	13	-	TRBJ1-2
TGTGCCAGCAGTTTTCTATCGGGGAATGGCTACACCTTC	CASSFLSGNGYTF	TRBV28	few	13	-	TRBJ1-2
TGTGCCACCAGTGGCCGGGACGCGGGAGATACGCAGTATTTT	CATSGRDAGDTQYF	TRBV24-1	few	14	-	TRBJ2-3
TGTGCCAGCAGTTTAAGGGCAGGGGGCGCATACGAGCAGTACTTC	CASSLRAGGAYEQYF	TRBV12-3/TRBV12-4	-	15	TRBD1	TRBJ2-7
TGTGCCAGCAGCCAGACACGCTCTGGAAACACCATATATTTT	CASSQTRSGNTIYF	TRBV6-5	few	14	-	TRBJ1-3
TGCGCCAGCACCTTTATCGGTGAGCAGTTCTTC	CASTFIGEQFF	TRBV5-1	-	11	-	TRBJ2-1
TGCGCCAGCAGCCCCCCGGGACTAGCGAGGACCTACGAGCAGTACTTC	CASSPPGLARTYEQYF	TRBV5-1	few	16	TRBD2	TRBJ2-7
TGTGCCAGCAGTTTACAAGGGTTGCAAGAGACCCAGTACTTC	CASSLQGLQETQYF	TRBV12-3/TRBV12-4	-	14	-	TRBJ2-5
TGCAGTGCTAGTGAGGGGGGATGGGGCACTGAAGCTTTCTTT	CSASEGGWGTEAFF	TRBV20-1	few	14	-	TRBJ1-1
TGTGCCAGCAGTCATCTCCGGGACAGTAGGGAACAGCCCCAGCATTTT	CASSHLRDSREQPQHF	TRBV12-3/TRBV12-4	few	16	TRBD1	TRBJ1-5
TGCGCCAGCAGCTTGGGGACTAGTGCGTTCTACAATGAGCAGTTCTTC	CASSLGTSAFYNEQFF	TRBV5-1	few	16	TRBD2	TRBJ2-1
TGTGCCAGCAGTTTAGATAGGGAGGGTTCACCCCTCCACTTT	CASSLDREGSPLHF	TRBV12-3/TRBV12-4	-	14	-	TRBJ1-6
TGTGCCAGTATAGGAACAGGCAACTATGGCTACACCTTC	CASIGTGNYGYTF	TRBV19	-	13	-	TRBJ1-2
TGCAGTGCTAGAGTTGGGGGTGCTTTCTTT	CSARVGGAFF	TRBV20-1	-	10	-	TRBJ1-1
TGCAGCGTTGGAGCAGGGGTAGCCAAAAACATTCAGTACTTC	CSVGAGVAKNIQYF	TRBV29-1	-	14	-	TRBJ2-4
TGTGCCAGCAGCTTAGGCAACAATGAGCAGTTCTTC	CASSLGNNEQFF	TRBV7-9	few	12	-	TRBJ2-1